This T cell receptor beta chain was found in a study of cytomegalovirus exposure and HLA in healthy donors. Study findings and constraints: Altogether, about 160 TCR beta chains were recorded as cytomegalovirus-associated. In vitro confirmation showed three CMV-associated chains to be CMV antigen specific.

This clone was detected only a few times. Its target is unknown. The protocol was immunoSEQ multiplex PCR, while the TCRdb copy is restricted to in-frame clones and leaves out a portion. The sample shows 250,000 to 300,000 clones, 65% to 90% of them seen only once. Separate from the roughly 630-subject first cohort was the 120-subject validation cohort, to which the donors belonged. This receptor was identified in a woman aged 18-29 years in good health and CMV-seronegative. The sequencing input was PBMCs.

The DNA of the CDR3 is TGTGCCAGTAGTATTTGGACAGGGGGTAATTCACCCCTCCACTTT. It is translated as CASSIWTGGNSPLHF. The chain carries TRBV19 and TRBJ1-6, with 10 nucleotides matching TRBD1. From germline, CDR1 is LNHDA and CDR2 SQIVND (reference sequence). V lost 3 bases, J lost 6 bases, and 2 bases stayed unmatched. The CDR3 spans 15 residues.